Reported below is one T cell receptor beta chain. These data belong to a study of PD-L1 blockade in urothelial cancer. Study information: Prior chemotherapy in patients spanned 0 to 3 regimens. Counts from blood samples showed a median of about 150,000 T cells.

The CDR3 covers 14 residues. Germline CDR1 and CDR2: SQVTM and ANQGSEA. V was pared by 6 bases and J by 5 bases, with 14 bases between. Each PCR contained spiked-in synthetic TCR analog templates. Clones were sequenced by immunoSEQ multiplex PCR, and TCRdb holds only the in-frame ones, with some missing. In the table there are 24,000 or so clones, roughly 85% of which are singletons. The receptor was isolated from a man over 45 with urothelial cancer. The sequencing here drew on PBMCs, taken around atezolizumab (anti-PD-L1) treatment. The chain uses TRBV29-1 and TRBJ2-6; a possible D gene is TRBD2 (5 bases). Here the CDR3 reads CSVEDPVRANVLTF. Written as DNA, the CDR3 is TGCAGCGTGGAGGACCCCGTGAGGGCCAACGTCCTGACTTTC.